This T cell receptor beta chain was found in a study of OX40 agonist ivuxolimab in advanced cancers. Study-level background: Ivuxolimab, an antibody that agonizes OX40 (CD134), was administered to the patients. Prior anti-PD-1, anti-PD-L1 or anti-CTLA-4 therapy was allowed; 35% to 40% had some.

Generated by immunoSEQ multiplex PCR, the TCRdb table keeps only in-frame clones and is missing some. This sample has tens of thousands of clones; less than 90% occur once, and the top ten carry roughly 25%. The CDR3 is 15 amino acids. V was pared by 5 bases and J by 5 bases, with 15 bases between. Germline V gene lookup returns CDR1 MGHRA and CDR2 YSYEKL. The chain joins TRBV4-1 to TRBJ2-2, with a tentative D call TRBD1 (6 bases). The source is an adult with an advanced solid tumor such as melanoma, head and neck, liver or kidney cancer. The sequenced sample was CD4+ or CD8+ T cells sorted from blood, obtained in a trial of the OX40 agonist ivuxolimab. The CDR3 sequence: CASSSESTGTGELFF. CDR3 nucleotide sequence: TGCGCCAGCAGCTCGGAGAGTACAGGGACCGGGGAGCTGTTTTTT.